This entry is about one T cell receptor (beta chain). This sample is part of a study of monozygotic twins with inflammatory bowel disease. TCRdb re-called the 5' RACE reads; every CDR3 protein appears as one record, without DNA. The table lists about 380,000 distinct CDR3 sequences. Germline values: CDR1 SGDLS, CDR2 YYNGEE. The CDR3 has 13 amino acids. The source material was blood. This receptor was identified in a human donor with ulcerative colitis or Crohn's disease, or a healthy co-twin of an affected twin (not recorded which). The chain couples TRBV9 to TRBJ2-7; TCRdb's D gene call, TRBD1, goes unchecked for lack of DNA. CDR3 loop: CASSTGISYEQYF.